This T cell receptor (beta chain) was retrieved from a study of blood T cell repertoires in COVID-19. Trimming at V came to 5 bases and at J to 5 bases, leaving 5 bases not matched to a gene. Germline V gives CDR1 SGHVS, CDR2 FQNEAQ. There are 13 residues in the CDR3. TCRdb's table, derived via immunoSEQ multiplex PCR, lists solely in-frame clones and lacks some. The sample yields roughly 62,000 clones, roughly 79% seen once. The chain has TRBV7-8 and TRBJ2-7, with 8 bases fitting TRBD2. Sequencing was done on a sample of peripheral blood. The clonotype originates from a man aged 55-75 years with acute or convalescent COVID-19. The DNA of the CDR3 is TGTGCCAGCAGCCCCCGGGGGGGTGACGAGCAGTACTTC. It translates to CASSPRGGDEQYF.